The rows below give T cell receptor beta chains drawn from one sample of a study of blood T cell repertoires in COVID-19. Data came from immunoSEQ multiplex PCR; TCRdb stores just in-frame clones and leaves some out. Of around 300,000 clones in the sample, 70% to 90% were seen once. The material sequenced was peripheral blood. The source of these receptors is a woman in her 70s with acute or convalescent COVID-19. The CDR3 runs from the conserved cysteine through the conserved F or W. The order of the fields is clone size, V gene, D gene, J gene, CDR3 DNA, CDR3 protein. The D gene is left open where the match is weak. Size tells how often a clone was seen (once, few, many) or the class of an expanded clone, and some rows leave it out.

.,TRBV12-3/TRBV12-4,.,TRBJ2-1,TGTGCCAGCAGTTACAGGTATGAGCAGTTCTTC,CASSYRYEQFF
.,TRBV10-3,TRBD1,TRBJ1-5,TGTGCCACCCAGGGACAGGGAAGTGGTCAGCCCCAGCATTTT,CATQGQGSGQPQHF
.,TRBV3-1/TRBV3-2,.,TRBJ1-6,TGTGCCAGCAGCCAAGAGGGCCGGTCACCCCTCCACTTT,CASSQEGRSPLHF
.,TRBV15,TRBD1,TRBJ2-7,TGTGCCACCAGCAGAGAGGACGGCGAGACAGGGGGCGACGAGCAGTACTTC,CATSREDGETGGDEQYF
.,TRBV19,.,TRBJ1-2,TGTGCCAGTACAGGGGACTATGGCTACACCTTC,CASTGDYGYTF
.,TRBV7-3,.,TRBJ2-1,TGTGCCAGCAGCTTAACCGGTAATGAGCAGTTCTTC,CASSLTGNEQFF
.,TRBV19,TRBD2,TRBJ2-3,TGTGCCAGTAGTATAGATCAGGGGCTAGCGGGGGGCACAGATACGCAGTATTTT,CASSIDQGLAGGTDTQYF
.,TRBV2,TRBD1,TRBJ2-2,TGTGCCAGCAGTGGACAGGGCCTGAACACCGGGGAGCTGTTTTTT,CASSGQGLNTGELFF
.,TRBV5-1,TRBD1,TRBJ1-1,TGCGCCAGCAGCTTCACAGGGGGAGGAGCTGAAGCTTTCTTT,CASSFTGGGAEAFF
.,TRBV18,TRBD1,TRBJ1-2,TGTGCCAGCTTAACAGGGGGCGAGGATGGCTACACCTTC,CASLTGGEDGYTF
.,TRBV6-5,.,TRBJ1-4,TGTGCCAGCAGAAAGGGGTCCACTAATGAAAAACTGTTTTTT,CASRKGSTNEKLFF
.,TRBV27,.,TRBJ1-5,TGTGCCAGCAGCCGGGGGGGTCAGCCCCAGCATTTT,CASSRGGQPQHF
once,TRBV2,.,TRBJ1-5,TGTGCGAGCTCAGGGGTCACGAGCAATCAGCCCCAGCATTTT,CASSGVTSNQPQHF
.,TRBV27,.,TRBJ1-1,TGTGCCAGCAGTTTCTCGGTGAACACTGAAGCTTTCTTT,CASSFSVNTEAFF
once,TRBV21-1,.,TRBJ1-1,TGTGCCACCACGACGATGCAGGATACGAACACTGAAGCTTTCTTT,CATTTMQDTNTEAFF
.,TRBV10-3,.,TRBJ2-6,TGTGCCATCAGTGAGTCGAGTAGCTCTGGGGCCAACGTCCTGACTTTC,CAISESSSSGANVLTF
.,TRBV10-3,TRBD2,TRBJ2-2,TGTGCCATCAGTGGCGGACTAGCAGGCCCCGGGGAGCTGTTTTTT,CAISGGLAGPGELFF
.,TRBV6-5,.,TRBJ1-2,TGTGCCAGCAGCTTGGGCGGGGGATATGGCTACACCTTC,CASSLGGGYGYTF
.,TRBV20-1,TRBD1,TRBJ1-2,TGCAGTGCTAGTGGAGAGGGGGCGTACTATGGCTACACCTTC,CSASGEGAYYGYTF
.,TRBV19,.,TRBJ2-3,TGTGCCAGTAGGTTGGGTGCGGGGTTCACAGATACGCAGTATTTT,CASRLGAGFTDTQYF
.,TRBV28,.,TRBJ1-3,TGTGCCAGCAGTTCTATTTCACGATTTGGGAGCTCTGGAAACACCATATATTTT,CASSSISRFGSSGNTIYF
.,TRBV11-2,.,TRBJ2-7,TGTGCCAGCAGCTTAGAATTCACTCCACAGGCGAAGTACTTC,CASSLEFTPQAKYF
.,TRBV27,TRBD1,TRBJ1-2,TGTGCCAGCAGTTCTGGACAGGGGAACTATGGCTACACCTTC,CASSSGQGNYGYTF
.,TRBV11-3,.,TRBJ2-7,TGTGCCAGCAGCTTCAGTGGCACCTACGAGCAGTACTTC,CASSFSGTYEQYF
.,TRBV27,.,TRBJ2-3,TGTGCCAGCAGTCCGGGGGTGTACGGCACAGATACGCAGTATTTT,CASSPGVYGTDTQYF
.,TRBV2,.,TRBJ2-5,TGTGCCAGCAGTGAAGGGACAGAGGAGACCCAGTACTTC,CASSEGTEETQYF
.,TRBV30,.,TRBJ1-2,TGTGCCTGGAGGGACTCCTGGGGTTATGGCTACACCTTC,CAWRDSWGYGYTF
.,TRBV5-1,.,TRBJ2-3,TGCGCCAGCAGCTTGCCGGGGACAAGCACAGATACGCAGTATTTT,CASSLPGTSTDTQYF
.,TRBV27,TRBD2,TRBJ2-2,TGTGCCAGCAGCACCGGCCGCGGGGGGCCGGTGGGGGGGGAGCTGTTTTTT,CASSTGRGGPVGGELFF
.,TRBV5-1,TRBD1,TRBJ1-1,TGCGCCAGCAGCTTGTCGGGACAGCTTGAAGCTTTCTTT,CASSLSGQLEAFF
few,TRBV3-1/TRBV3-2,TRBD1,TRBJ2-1,TGTGCCAGCAATACAGGGGCTGGAGAGCAGTTCTTC,CASNTGAGEQFF
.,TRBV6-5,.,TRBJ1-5,TGTGCCAGCCTACATACAGGAAACAATCAGCCCCAGCATTTT,CASLHTGNNQPQHF
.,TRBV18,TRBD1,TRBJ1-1,TGTGCCAGCTCACCACCGGGACAGGGCGAAGCTTTCTTT,CASSPPGQGEAFF
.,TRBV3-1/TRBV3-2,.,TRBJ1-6,TGTGCCAGCAGCCAGGCGGCAGGGGTTAATTCACCCCTCCACTTT,CASSQAAGVNSPLHF
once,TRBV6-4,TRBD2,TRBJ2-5,TGTGCCAGCAGTCGGGAGGAGGGGGAGACCCAGTACTTC,CASSREEGETQYF
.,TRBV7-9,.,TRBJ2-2,TGTGCCAGCAGCCTAAGGACACGAGGGAACACCGGGGAGCTGTTTTTT,CASSLRTRGNTGELFF
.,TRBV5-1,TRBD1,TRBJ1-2,TGCGCCAGCAGCCTGCGGACAGGGGGCGCGTCGAGCTATGGCTACACCTTC,CASSLRTGGASSYGYTF
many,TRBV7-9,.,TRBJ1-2,TGTGCCAGCAGCCCGCGGGGGGCGAGTACTCATGGCTACACCTTC,CASSPRGASTHGYTF
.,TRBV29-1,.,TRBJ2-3,TGCAGCGTTGTTCAGGGTACCTTCACAGATACGCAGTATTTT,CSVVQGTFTDTQYF
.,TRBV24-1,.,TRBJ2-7,TGTGCCACCAGTGACCCGTTCACGGGCGAGCAGTACTTC,CATSDPFTGEQYF
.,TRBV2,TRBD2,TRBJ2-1,TGTGCCAGCAGATTTAGACTAGCGGGTGGTGAGCAGTTCTTC,CASRFRLAGGEQFF
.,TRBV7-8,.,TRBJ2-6,TGTGCCAGCAGCCGCATAACGGGACCGGCAGGGGGGAGGGCCAACGTCCTGACTTTC,CASSRITGPAGGRANVLTF
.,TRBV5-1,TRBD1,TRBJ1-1,TGCGCCAGCGGATATTCCCCTACAGGGGTAGGGACTGAAGCTTTCTTT,CASGYSPTGVGTEAFF
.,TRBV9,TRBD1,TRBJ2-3,TGTGCCAGCAGCGGACAGGGTGGAACAGATACGCAGTATTTT,CASSGQGGTDTQYF
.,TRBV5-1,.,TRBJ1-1,TGCGCCAGCAGCTTAACAGGTGAAGCTTTCTTT,CASSLTGEAFF
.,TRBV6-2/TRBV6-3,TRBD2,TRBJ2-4,TGTGCCAGCAGTCCGCCGGGACTAGCGGGGGGGCTAAAAAACATTCAGTACTTC,CASSPPGLAGGLKNIQYF
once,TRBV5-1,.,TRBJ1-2,TGCGCCAGCAGCCCCGGAGGGGGGAGGGACTATGGCTACACCTTC,CASSPGGGRDYGYTF
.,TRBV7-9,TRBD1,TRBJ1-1,TGTGCCAGCAGCCCCGGACAGGGGGAAGTTGAAGCTTTCTTT,CASSPGQGEVEAFF
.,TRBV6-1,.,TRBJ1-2,TGTGCCAGCAGTGATCGGGGGGCCCATGGCTACACCTTC,CASSDRGAHGYTF
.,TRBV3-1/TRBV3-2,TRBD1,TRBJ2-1,TGTGCCAGCAGCCTGAAGGGGGCCGGAGACAATGAGCAGTTCTTC,CASSLKGAGDNEQFF
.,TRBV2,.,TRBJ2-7,TGTGCCAGCAGTCCAGCCTACGAGCAGTACTTC,CASSPAYEQYF